A selection of T cell receptor beta chains follows, all from one sample in a study of cytomegalovirus exposure and HLA in healthy donors. Produced via immunoSEQ multiplex PCR; TCRdb's table is partial and in-frame only. The sample includes tens of thousands of clones, 95% to 97% seen only once; the top ten take 1.5% to 2%. Sequenced: PBMCs. The receptor set was obtained from a man between 18 and 35 years old in good health and CMV-seropositive. Both conserved end residues are part of each CDR3. The order of the fields is V gene, clone size, J gene, D gene, CDR3 DNA, CDR3 protein. D genes are given only for firm matches. A row's size may be missing; if present it is once, few, many or a size class.

TRBV29-1	NA	TRBJ2-5	NA	TGCAGCACCCGTCGGGACTCACAAGAGACCCAGTACTTC	CSTRRDSQETQYF
TRBV6-5	NA	TRBJ2-3	TRBD2	TGTGCCAGCGGCCTAGCGGGAGTACAAGATACGCAGTATTTT	CASGLAGVQDTQYF
TRBV7-2	NA	TRBJ2-7	TRBD2	TGTGCCAGCAGCCCCCGACCGGGGGGAGGGAACGAGCAGTACTTC	CASSPRPGGGNEQYF
TRBV18	NA	TRBJ2-7	NA	TGTGCCAGCTCACCGCGCGGGACAGTCCACGAGCAGTACTTC	CASSPRGTVHEQYF
TRBV30	NA	TRBJ1-1	TRBD1	TGTGCCTGGAGGAGGACAGGGGCAGGCCTAGCAGGAGCTTTCTTT	CAWRRTGAGLAGAFF
TRBV27	NA	TRBJ1-3	NA	TGTGCCAGCAGTTTAACCGGCGGAAGAAACACCATATATTTT	CASSLTGGRNTIYF
TRBV7-9	few	TRBJ1-1	NA	TGTGCCAGCAGCTTAGTACCAGGACTAATACCGAGAGAAGCTTTCTTT	CASSLVPGLIPREAFF
TRBV30	NA	TRBJ2-7	NA	TGTGCCTGGAGTTCGGTGTTTGCCTACGAGCAGTACTTC	CAWSSVFAYEQYF
TRBV19	NA	TRBJ1-5	NA	TGTGCCAGTAGTCCTCTCCGGGGGAATCAGCCCCAGCATTTT	CASSPLRGNQPQHF
TRBV25-1	NA	TRBJ2-1	NA	TGTGCCAGCAGCGGCCCCCGTCGACTAGTGTACAATGAGCAGTTCTTC	CASSGPRRLVYNEQFF
TRBV7-9	NA	TRBJ1-1	NA	TGTGCCAGCAGCCCGAGAGGAAACACTGAAGCTTTCTTT	CASSPRGNTEAFF
TRBV23-1	NA	TRBJ2-7	TRBD1	TGCGCCAGCAGTCAGCCGAGGTGGGACAGGGTCCCCTACGAGCAGTACTTC	CASSQPRWDRVPYEQYF
TRBV5-4	NA	TRBJ2-7	TRBD1	TGTGCCAGCAGCTCAGGACAGGCCTACTCCTACGAGCAGTACTTC	CASSSGQAYSYEQYF
TRBV27	NA	TRBJ1-1	NA	TGTGCCAGCAGGTGGCAGGGATACACTGAAGCTTTCTTT	CASRWQGYTEAFF
TRBV5-8	NA	TRBJ2-5	NA	TGTGCCAGCAGCTTTCGCAGGAACCAAGAGACCCAGTACTTC	CASSFRRNQETQYF
TRBV5-1	once	TRBJ1-1	NA	TGCGCCAGCAGCTTGGGGACATACGGAAGGAACACTGAAGCTTTCTTT	CASSLGTYGRNTEAFF
TRBV23-1	NA	TRBJ1-5	NA	TGCGCCAGCAGTCAATCGCTGAAGGGAGTAGACCGGGATCAGCCCCAGCATTTT	CASSQSLKGVDRDQPQHF
TRBV19	NA	TRBJ1-1	NA	TGTGCCAGTAGTGCCCGGGTTATGAACACTGAAGCTTTCTTT	CASSARVMNTEAFF
TRBV19	NA	TRBJ1-1	TRBD1	TGTGCCAGTAGCTTACAGGGGCAAGCTTTCTTT	CASSLQGQAFF
TRBV18	NA	TRBJ2-2	NA	TGTGCCAGCTCACCACAGGGGACCGGGGAGCTGTTTTTT	CASSPQGTGELFF
TRBV15	NA	TRBJ2-5	NA	TGTGCCACCAGCAGAGAACCGGAGGGCAGACAAGAGACCCAGTACTTC	CATSREPEGRQETQYF
TRBV19	NA	TRBJ2-7	TRBD1	TGTGCCAGTAGTACCCTCAGGGGGCTAAGCGAGCAGTACTTC	CASSTLRGLSEQYF
TRBV7-6	NA	TRBJ1-4	TRBD1	TGTGCCAGCGGTGGGACAGCCAGAAATGAAAAACTGTTTTTT	CASGGTARNEKLFF
TRBV10-3	NA	TRBJ1-1	NA	TGTGCCGTCCGACCTGGGGGGATCGATGAAGCTTTCTTT	CAVRPGGIDEAFF
TRBV14	NA	TRBJ1-2	NA	TGTGCCAGCAGCCAAGACAGAGGGAGTAACTATGGCTACACCTTC	CASSQDRGSNYGYTF
TRBV5-4	NA	TRBJ2-6	TRBD1	TGTGCCAGCAGACTTCGCGACAGGGGTGTCCTGACTTTC	CASRLRDRGVLTF
TRBV9	once	TRBJ2-2	TRBD1	TGTGCCAGCAGCGTAGACAGGGGGCCAGGTGAGAAGGAGCTGTTTTTT	CASSVDRGPGEKELFF
TRBV9	NA	TRBJ1-5	TRBD1	TGTGCCAGCAGTGCCGGGACAGGGGCTAATCAGCCCCAGCATTTT	CASSAGTGANQPQHF
TRBV7-3	NA	TRBJ2-1	TRBD2	TGTGCCAGCAGCTTTAGCGGGAGCTCCTACAATGAGCAGTTCTTC	CASSFSGSSYNEQFF
TRBV19	NA	TRBJ2-2	NA	TGTGCCAGCTCCGAAGGGGATACCGGGGAGCTGTTTTTT	CASSEGDTGELFF
TRBV7-2	NA	TRBJ2-1	TRBD2	TGTGCCAGCAGCTTAGCTGGCAGCGGGAAGCGTAATGAGCAGTTCTTC	CASSLAGSGKRNEQFF
TRBV6-1	NA	TRBJ2-1	NA	TGTGCCAGCAGTCCGTATAGCGGAAATGAGCAGTTCTTC	CASSPYSGNEQFF
TRBV9	NA	TRBJ2-3	TRBD2	TGTGCCAGCAGCGTAGAATCTAGCGGGAACACAGATACGCAGTATTTT	CASSVESSGNTDTQYF
TRBV4-1	NA	TRBJ1-5	TRBD1	TGCGCCAGCAGCCTAAGACAGGGATTGAAGAAGGGGAGCAATCAGCCCCAGCATTTT	CASSLRQGLKKGSNQPQHF
TRBV5-6	once	TRBJ2-3	TRBD2	TGTGCCAGCAGCACGGGACTAGCGGGAGGTGAAGATACGCAGTATTTT	CASSTGLAGGEDTQYF
TRBV7-9	NA	TRBJ1-1	NA	TGTGCCAGCAGCCCGACGGGGGGTAACACTGAAGCTTTCTTT	CASSPTGGNTEAFF
TRBV5-6	NA	TRBJ1-1	NA	TGTGCCAGCAGCTGGGGACTCGTGAACACTGAAGCTTTCTTT	CASSWGLVNTEAFF
TRBV6-5	few	TRBJ1-5	TRBD1	TGTGCCAGCAGTCGACAGGGAAATCAGCCCCAGCATTTT	CASSRQGNQPQHF
TRBV29-1	NA	TRBJ1-2	TRBD1	TGCAGCGTTGGACAGGGAAACTATGGCTACACCTTC	CSVGQGNYGYTF
TRBV6-5	NA	TRBJ2-7	TRBD2	TGTGCCAGCAGTTACTCGGGACTAGCGGGCTACGAGCAGTACTTC	CASSYSGLAGYEQYF
TRBV7-3	NA	TRBJ2-3	NA	TGTGCCAGCAGGGAGGCGGGACAGTCTCCCACAGATACGCAGTATTTT	CASREAGQSPTDTQYF
TRBV7-9	NA	TRBJ2-5	NA	TGTGCCAGCAGCTTACTAAGCTTACAGAGAAAGGAGACCCAGTACTTC	CASSLLSLQRKETQYF
TRBV10-1	NA	TRBJ1-1	NA	TGCGCCAGCAGTGAGGCGGGTGAAGCTTTCTTT	CASSEAGEAFF
TRBV6-1	NA	TRBJ1-2	NA	TGTGCCAGCAGTGAAGATGACAGAGTCTATGGCTACACCTTC	CASSEDDRVYGYTF
TRBV29-1	NA	TRBJ1-1	NA	TGCAGCGTTGAAGGGTCGGGGACTGAAGCTTTCTTT	CSVEGSGTEAFF
TRBV9	NA	TRBJ2-2	TRBD2	TGTGCCAGCAGCGTAGAACTAGCGGGACGGAACACCGGGGAGCTGTTTTTT	CASSVELAGRNTGELFF
TRBV29-1	NA	TRBJ2-1	TRBD2	TGCAGCGTTTTCACTAGCGCTTACAATGAGCAGTTCTTC	CSVFTSAYNEQFF
TRBV10-1	NA	TRBJ2-2	TRBD2	TGCGCCAGCACCCCGGGACTAGCGGGAAAAGGCGGGGAGCTGTTTTTT	CASTPGLAGKGGELFF
TRBV18	NA	TRBJ1-2	NA	TGTGCCAGCTCACCAGGAGGCGGGAACTATGGCTACACCTTC	CASSPGGGNYGYTF
TRBV30	once	TRBJ2-7	TRBD2	TGTGCCTGTCTCCCGGGACTAGCGGGAGACGAGCAGTACTTC	CACLPGLAGDEQYF
TRBV6-1	NA	TRBJ2-5	TRBD2	TGTGCCAGCAGTGAACGAGTAGCGGGAGGAGAGACCCAGTACTTC	CASSERVAGGETQYF
TRBV7-9	once	TRBJ2-1	NA	TGTGCCAGCAGCCCTAGAAGGGCGTGGACAGCATACAATGAGCAGTTCTTC	CASSPRRAWTAYNEQFF
TRBV11-2	NA	TRBJ2-1	NA	TGTGCCAGCAGCCTCAGAGGTCCGAGCTCCTACAATGAGCAGTTCTTC	CASSLRGPSSYNEQFF
TRBV6-5	NA	TRBJ1-1	TRBD1	TGTGCCAGCAGTCCCGACAGGGAGGAAGCTTTCTTT	CASSPDREEAFF
TRBV7-9	NA	TRBJ1-5	TRBD1	TGTGCCAGCAGCTTAGCTTCGGGACAGGGGAGCAATCAGCCCCAGCATTTT	CASSLASGQGSNQPQHF
TRBV29-1	once	TRBJ2-7	NA	TGCAGCGTTGAGAGGAACTACGAGCAGTACTTC	CSVERNYEQYF
TRBV2	NA	TRBJ1-4	NA	TGTGCCAGCAGGGGCATTAATGAAAAACTGTTTTTT	CASRGINEKLFF